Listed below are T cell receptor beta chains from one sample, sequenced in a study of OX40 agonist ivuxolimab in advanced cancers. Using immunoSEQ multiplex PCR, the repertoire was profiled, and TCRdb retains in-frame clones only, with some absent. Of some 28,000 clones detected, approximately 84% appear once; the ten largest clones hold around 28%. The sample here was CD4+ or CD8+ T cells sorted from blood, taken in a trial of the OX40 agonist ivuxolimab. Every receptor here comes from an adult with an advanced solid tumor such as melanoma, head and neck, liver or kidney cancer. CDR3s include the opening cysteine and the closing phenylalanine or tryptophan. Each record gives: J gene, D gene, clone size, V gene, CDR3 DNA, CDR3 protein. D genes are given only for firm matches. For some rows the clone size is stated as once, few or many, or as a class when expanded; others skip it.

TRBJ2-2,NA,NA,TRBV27,TGTGCCAGCGTCGGGACCGGGGAGCTGTTTTTT,CASVGTGELFF
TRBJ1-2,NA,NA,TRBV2,TGTGCCAGGGTAGAAGGACAGATGGGGCGAAACTATGGCTACACCTTC,CARVEGQMGRNYGYTF
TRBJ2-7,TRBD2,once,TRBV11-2,TGTGCCAGCAGCCAACTAGCGGGCAAGTACGAGCAGTACTTC,CASSQLAGKYEQYF
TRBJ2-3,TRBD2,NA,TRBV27,TGTGCCAGCGCAAGACTAGCGGGGGGCACAGATACGCAGTATTTT,CASARLAGGTDTQYF
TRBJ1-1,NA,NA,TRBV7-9,TGTGCCAGCAGCTTTATTTCAGACGAAGCTTTCTTT,CASSFISDEAFF
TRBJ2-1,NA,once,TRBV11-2,TGTGCCAGCAGCAAAAGTGGGACACCGGCCTACAATGAGCAGTTCTTC,CASSKSGTPAYNEQFF
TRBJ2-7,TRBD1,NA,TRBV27,TGTGCCAGCAGTGAGGGACAGGGTTACGAGCAGTACTTC,CASSEGQGYEQYF
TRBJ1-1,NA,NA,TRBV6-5,TGTGCCAGCAGTTACTCTGCAGAAGTCAACACTGAAGCTTTCTTT,CASSYSAEVNTEAFF
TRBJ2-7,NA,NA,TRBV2,TGTGCCAGCAGTGATAAGGGAATTGGCGAGCAGTACTTC,CASSDKGIGEQYF
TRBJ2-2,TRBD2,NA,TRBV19,TGTGCCAGTAGCCCTAGCGGGGGGAACACCGGGGAGCTGTTTTTT,CASSPSGGNTGELFF
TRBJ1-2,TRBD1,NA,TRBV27,TGTGCCAGCAGGGAGACAGGGTTAAATGGCTACACCTTC,CASRETGLNGYTF
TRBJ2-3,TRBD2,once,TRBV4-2,TGTGCCAGCGGGCGGGGGGGCGCAGATACGCAGTATTTT,CASGRGGADTQYF
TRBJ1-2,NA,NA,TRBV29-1,TGCAGCGTTGAAGAGCGGGGGATAAACTATGGCTACACCTTC,CSVEERGINYGYTF
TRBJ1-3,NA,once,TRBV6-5,TGTGCCAGCAGTTACTCGGCCGGCGGAAACACCATATATTTT,CASSYSAGGNTIYF
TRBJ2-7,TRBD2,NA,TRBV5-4,TGTGCCAGCAGCCCCGGGACTAGCGTTGAGCAGTACTTC,CASSPGTSVEQYF
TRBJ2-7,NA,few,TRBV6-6,TGTGCCAGCAGTTTGGGTTCGGGTGAGCAGTACTTC,CASSLGSGEQYF
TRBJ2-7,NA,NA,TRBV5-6,TGTGCCAGCAGCTTTGGGGATGGCTACGAGCAGTACTTC,CASSFGDGYEQYF
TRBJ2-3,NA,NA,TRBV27,TGTGCCAGCAGTTTGTCAGGGTATCTCACAGATACGCAGTATTTT,CASSLSGYLTDTQYF
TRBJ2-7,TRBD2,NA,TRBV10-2,TGCGCCAGCAGGCTAGCGGGGAGCTACGAGCAGTACTTC,CASRLAGSYEQYF
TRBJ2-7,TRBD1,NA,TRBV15,TGTGCCACCAGCAGAGAGAGGGGGCAAAAAGTCTACGAGCAGTACTTC,CATSRERGQKVYEQYF
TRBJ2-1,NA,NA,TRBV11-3,TGTGCCAGCAGCTTAGCTGGTCACAATGAGCAGTTCTTC,CASSLAGHNEQFF
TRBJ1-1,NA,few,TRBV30,TGTGCCTGGAGTCTAGGTGGGGCCGCTGAAGCTTTCTTT,CAWSLGGAAEAFF
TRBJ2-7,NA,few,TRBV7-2,TGTGCCAGCAGCTTAGCCTCGGGTACGACTAGGGTATTCTACGAGCAGTACTTC,CASSLASGTTRVFYEQYF
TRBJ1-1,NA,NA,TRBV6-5,TGTGCCAGCAGTTACGGGAAGAACACTGAAGCTTTCTTT,CASSYGKNTEAFF
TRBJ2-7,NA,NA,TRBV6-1,TGTGCCAGCAGTGAAGGTTTTTCCTACGAGCAGTACTTC,CASSEGFSYEQYF
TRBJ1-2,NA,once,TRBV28,TGTGCCAGCAGTCCCCAGGTCCACCGACAACAAGAGATTGGCTACACCTTC,CASSPQVHRQQEIGYTF
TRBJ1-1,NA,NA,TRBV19,TGTGCCAGTAAGGGCTCGGACATGGGAATGAACACTGAAGCTTTCTTT,CASKGSDMGMNTEAFF
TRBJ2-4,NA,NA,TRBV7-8,TGTGCCAGCAGCTTAGCGCCGGGGGAGAACATTCAGTACTTC,CASSLAPGENIQYF